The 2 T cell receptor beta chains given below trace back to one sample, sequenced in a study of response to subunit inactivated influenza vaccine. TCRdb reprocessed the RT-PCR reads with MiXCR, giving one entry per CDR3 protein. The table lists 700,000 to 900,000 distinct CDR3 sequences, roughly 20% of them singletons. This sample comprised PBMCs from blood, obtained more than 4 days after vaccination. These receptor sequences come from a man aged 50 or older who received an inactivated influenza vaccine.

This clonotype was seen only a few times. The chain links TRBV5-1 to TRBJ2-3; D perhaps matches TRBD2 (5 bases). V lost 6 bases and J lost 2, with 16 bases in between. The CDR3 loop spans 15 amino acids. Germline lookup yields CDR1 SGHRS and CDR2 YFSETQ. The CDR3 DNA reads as TGCGCCAGCACCCAGGCCCCGGGGTTCACAGATACGCAGTATTTT. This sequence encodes CASTQAPGFTDTQYF.

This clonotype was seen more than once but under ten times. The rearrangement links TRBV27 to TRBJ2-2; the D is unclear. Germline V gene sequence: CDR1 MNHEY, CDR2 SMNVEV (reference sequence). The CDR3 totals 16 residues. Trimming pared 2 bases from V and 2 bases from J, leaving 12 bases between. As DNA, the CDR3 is TGTGCCAGCAGTTTAATAGGTTTCAGCAACACCGGGGAGCTGTTTTTT. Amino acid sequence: CASSLIGFSNTGELFF.